This TCR beta chain was recovered during a study of Ad26.COV2.S vaccination and SARS-CoV-2 variants. Turning to the study itself: Each vaccinee took Ad26.COV2.S intramuscularly, once or twice 56 days apart.

Treatment here: some 20 received Ad26.COV2.S at low or high dose, single or two shots; about 5 received placebo; per-sample allocation not given. The investigators took samples on day 63 after the first vaccine or placebo injection. Here immunoSEQ multiplex PCR was the method, and the copy in TCRdb shows in-frame clones only, minus some. The sample carries 380,000 or so clones, 83% recorded once. Comment on this clone: The antigen is not known.

This CDR3 region has 14 residues. V shed 3 bases and J shed 0 bases, with 6 bases lying between them. CDR1 SGHTA and CDR2 FQGNSA come from the germline V gene. Study findings and constraints: Vaccine and placebo recipients had similar non-spike TCR breadth.

V is TRBV7-2 and J is TRBJ1-5; no firm D call. Sample: peripheral blood, taken in a trial of Ad26.COV2.S vaccine versus placebo. This TCR was recovered from a person between 18 and 65 years old who received the Ad26.COV2.S COVID-19 vaccine or a placebo. The CDR3 nucleotides are TGTGCCAGCAGCTTCTTTTATAGCAATCAGCCCCAGCATTTT. Translation: CASSFFYSNQPQHF.